This TCR beta chain was obtained from a study of blood T cell repertoires in COVID-19. Original processing notes: Amplification with reference gene primers provided the estimates of nucleated cell counts. Measured with immunoSEQ multiplex PCR; TCRdb has only the in-frame clones, and not every one. V, J and clone size derive from that table, while D and trimming were established from the DNA sequence. The sample carries a few hundred thousand clones, approximately 85% recorded once. CDR1 is PRHDT, CDR2 FYEKMQ, per germline (reference sequence). The CDR3 has 17 amino acids. The germline V and J ends were trimmed by 1 base and 1 base, with 16 bases remaining between them. This study enrolled people aged 18 to 89 from about two dozen US geographic areas. Clinical history reported by participants formed the basis on which cohorts were assigned. Symptom resolution, clearance, or two negative PCRs marked donors in Cohort 3 as recovered.

The gene calls are TRBV13 and TRBJ1-1, with a tentative D call TRBD1 (6 bases). Sequenced material: PBMCs or T cells enriched from blood (not recorded which). The TCR sequence derives from a woman younger than 45 who had recovered from COVID-19. In DNA form, the CDR3 reads TGTGCCAGCAGCTTAGTGGCAGGGGAGAACGAGAACACTGAAGCTTTCTTT. Protein: CASSLVAGENENTEAFF.